This T cell receptor beta chain was recorded in a study of shared clonotypes between healthy human individuals (dated by TCRdb to 2020 to 2022). Regarding the study in general: The cohort included a few men and two women between 18 and 49 years of age. Between about 0.94 and 8.9 billion PBMCs per donor were obtained by leukapheresis. Libraries were prepared and TCR repertoires were sequenced by different laboratories using diverse techniques, in order to increase sequencing depth and limit assay-specific biases. To estimate repertoire size and how much clonotypes are shared between individuals, the study performed deep sequencing of blood TCR repertoires from roughly five healthy adults. General conclusions and limits of the study: Only blood was sampled, and tissue TCR repertoires likely differ from those in blood. Pairwise subsampling indicated that sequencing depth was expected to affect the degree of clonotype sharing among donors. The small number of donors limited the genetic and exposure-history diversity represented.

This clone has a handful of counts. Its binding antigen is unknown. Base-call qualities are not available, and no considerably larger clone is one nucleotide away. Healthy HIV-negative adults with no recently reported acute infections or vaccinations were included as donors. Every donor was a Caucasian adult living in Nashville, Tennessee, USA. For unsorted samples, 90 million or so PBMCs were counted, and genomic DNA was extracted using the QIAamp DNA Blood Mini kit. Blood was collected by leukapheresis, and PBMCs were isolated by Ficoll-Histopaque density gradient centrifugation and then cryopreserved in liquid nitrogen vapor phase. TCR CDR3 regions were amplified from genomic DNA by multiplex PCR using the deep immunoSEQ assay. Genomic DNA extracted from each cell subset was distributed evenly over all wells of several immunoSEQ 96-well plates, and each plate served as one replicate. Each replicate PCR for unsorted PBMC received roughly 290 ng genomic DNA, equal to about 30,000 T cell genomes. Ten immunoSEQ deep assay plates were used to sequence unsorted PBMC genomic DNA. Purified libraries were quantified with a Qubit 3.0 fluorometer, sized on a Bioanalyzer 2100, and re-quantified with the KAPA Library Quantification kit. Every immunoSEQ 96-well plate was sequenced on a dedicated single-read 150-cycle Illumina NextSeq 550 flow cell. Under the source paper's analysis protocol: Because the immunoSEQ output held only junctional sequences and lacked quality scores, the filtering could not match the filtering applied to full-length reads. Sequences were annotated with PyIR, a Python wrapper for IgBLAST v1.9, using IMGT germline references to assign V/J genes and CDR3. Reads with weak V/J assignments (E-value above 1e-6), missing CDR3, stop codons, out-of-frame junctions, or ambiguous translated residues were removed. V3J clonotypes were defined as sequences sharing the same inferred V gene, J gene, and CDR3 amino acid sequence. The percentage overlap between two repertoires was calculated by dividing the number of shared unique clonotypes by the size of the smaller repertoire. RTK rarefaction, the Chao1 estimator, and Recon v2.1 estimates of unobserved clonotypes were used to assess repertoire richness. TCRdb holds this immuneACCESS table with in-frame rearrangements only. Some clones are missing; in checked studies, unresolved V genes explain under half, and the rest has no known cause. V and J calls and clone size follow that table, whereas D and trimming were derived from the DNA. The table for this sample lists around 450,000 clones; roughly 77% of them were counted only once. The ten largest clones capture approximately 13% of the sample.

Relative to germline, V is 5 bases shorter and J is 7 bases shorter, with 8 bases between their ends. The germline V gene encodes CDR1 SGHAT and CDR2 FQNNGV. The CDR3 runs 12 residues from the cysteine to the phenylalanine. The CDR3 DNA has 36 bases and is translated from base 1. The sequencing input was PBMCs. The receptor chain draws on TRBV11-2 and TRBJ1-4, with the D gene not clear enough to name. This receptor was obtained from a woman aged 40-49 years in good health. Some clones in this sample may be carry-over from other donors' samples. The DNA sequence reads TGTGCCAGCAGCCCAAGACGTGAAAAACTGTTTTTT. It translates as CASSPRREKLFF.